This is a list of T cell receptor beta chains from one sample in a study of blood T cell repertoires in COVID-19. Using immunoSEQ multiplex PCR, the repertoire was profiled, and TCRdb retains in-frame clones only, with some absent. This table has a few hundred thousand clones, about 90% appearing once. Source material: peripheral blood. These receptors all come from a woman between 50 and 59 years old with COVID-19, enrolled during active disease. The CDR3 runs from the conserved cysteine through the conserved F or W. D genes are given only for firm matches. Part of the rows lack a size; the others show once, few, many or a class for expanded clones.

CDR3aa | CDR3nt | abundance | j_gene | v_gene | d_gene
CAWSDGQVNQPQHF | TGTGCCTGGAGCGACGGACAGGTCAATCAGCCCCAGCATTTT | few | TRBJ1-5 | TRBV30 | TRBD1
CASSLEQGGNSPLHF | TGCGCCAGCAGCTTGGAACAGGGGGGAAATTCACCCCTCCACTTT | - | TRBJ1-6 | TRBV5-1 | TRBD1
CASSLRLAEGTGELFF | TGCGCCAGCAGCTTGCGACTAGCGGAGGGGACCGGGGAGCTGTTTTTT | - | TRBJ2-2 | TRBV5-1 | TRBD2
CASSITALAGVDEQFF | TGTGCCAGCAGCATAACAGCTTTAGCGGGAGTGGATGAGCAGTTCTTC | - | TRBJ2-1 | TRBV11-3 | TRBD2
CASTPPRGLGILEAFF | TGTGCCAGCACCCCTCCACGGGGTCTGGGGATTCTTGAAGCTTTCTTT | - | TRBJ1-1 | TRBV2 | -
CASIRSALRYNEQFF | TGTGCCAGCATCCGATCGGCCCTCAGGTACAATGAGCAGTTCTTC | - | TRBJ2-1 | TRBV2 | -
CASSAGQGLKLFF | TGTGCCAGCAGCGCGGGACAGGGATTAAAACTGTTTTTT | - | TRBJ1-4 | TRBV11-2 | TRBD1
CASGSGGGSQPQHF | TGTGCTAGTGGCTCCGGGGGGGGCTCGCAGCCCCAGCATTTT | - | TRBJ1-5 | TRBV12-5 | -
CASSFYPGGVDSPLHF | TGCGCCAGCAGCTTCTATCCCGGAGGGGTTGATTCACCCCTCCACTTT | - | TRBJ1-6 | TRBV5-1 | -
CASSLIGGYEQYF | TGTGCCAGCAGCTTAATCGGGGGGTACGAGCAGTACTTC | - | TRBJ2-7 | TRBV7-9 | TRBD2
CASSLKIGLAGATDTQYF | TGTGCCAGCAGCCTAAAAATCGGACTAGCGGGAGCGACAGATACGCAGTATTTT | - | TRBJ2-3 | TRBV14 | TRBD2
CASSRQGFYEQYF | TGTGCCAGCAGTCGACAGGGTTTCTACGAGCAGTACTTC | - | TRBJ2-7 | TRBV11-3 | TRBD1
CASSNPGGDYEQYF | TGTGCCAGCAGCAACCCCGGGGGAGACTACGAGCAGTACTTC | few | TRBJ2-7 | TRBV28 | -
CASSSRGTDTQYF | TGTGCCAGCAGCTCGAGGGGGACAGATACGCAGTATTTT | once | TRBJ2-3 | TRBV7-9 | -
CASSQDQNYGYTF | TGTGCCAGCAGCCAAGATCAGAATTATGGCTACACCTTC | - | TRBJ1-2 | TRBV3-1/TRBV3-2 | -
CASSVNSGRAGETQYF | TGCGCCAGCAGTGTGAATAGCGGGAGGGCCGGGGAGACCCAGTACTTC | - | TRBJ2-5 | TRBV10-1 | TRBD2
CASSPTGAGNNSPLHF | TGTGCCAGCAGCCCTACTGGGGCAGGCAATAATTCACCCCTCCACTTT | few | TRBJ1-6 | TRBV7-2 | -
CASSFGTNYGYTF | TGTGCCAGCAGTTTCGGTACTAACTATGGCTACACCTTC | - | TRBJ1-2 | TRBV12-3/TRBV12-4 | -
CASRAGETQYF | TGTGCCAGCAGGGCGGGAGAGACCCAGTACTTC | - | TRBJ2-5 | TRBV25-1 | -
CASSPGVGGITDTQYF | TGTGCCAGCAGCCCCGGTGTAGGGGGAATAACAGATACGCAGTATTTT | once | TRBJ2-3 | TRBV9 | -
CRSYSGQSPLHF | TGTCGGTCGTATTCCGGACAATCACCCCTCCACTTT | - | TRBJ1-6 | TRBV30 | -